This entry features one T cell receptor (beta chain) sequence. Its antigen is not known. A much bigger clone sits one base away, suggesting this may be a read error. Given the absence of the conserved phenylalanine or tryptophan at the CDR3 end, a read error is likely. Germline lookup yields CDR1 SEHNR and CDR2 FQNEAQ (reference sequence). Trimming left V 3 bases short and J 3 bases short, with 14 bases between. The CDR3 has 15 residues. Time point described: newly diagnosed GD, antithyroid drugs for less than 3 months. PBMC-derived RNA was used for the TCR library. This sample stems from a study of regulatory T cells in long-lasting Graves disease. CDR3 regions were amplified by Arm-PCR using iRepertoire HTBI primers to build TCR beta libraries. Authors' processing steps: Identified across the samples were 55 to 75 TRBV segments and over twelve TRBJ segments. TCRdb reprocessed the multiplex PCR reads with MiXCR, giving one entry per CDR3 protein. Here the V and J calls rest on TCRdb's processing, not on the authors' analysis. The sample consists of hundreds of thousands of distinct CDR3 sequences, about 16% of them appearing once.

Study-wide results and caveats: Gene preferences differed: TRBV28, TRBJ1-2, TRBJ2-5 in persistent cases. Thyroid tissue went unexamined; only peripheral blood was analyzed.

These records were also assigned to another study, of T cells in Graves' hyperthyroidism and ophthalmopathy. That paper states: Stable Graves' hyperthyroidism denoted no ophthalmopathy progression over 18 months.

This clonotype was sampled from a man aged 18 to 29 with Graves disease. The chain links TRBV7-9 to TRBJ1-1; no definite D call. This specimen was peripheral blood mononuclear cells (PBMCs), taken at new diagnosis, from a patient treated with antithyroid drugs. This chain's CDR3 is CASSFPPYPDTEAFS. The CDR3 nucleotides are TGTGCCAGCAGCTTCCCCCCCTATCCCGACACTGAAGCTTTCTCT.